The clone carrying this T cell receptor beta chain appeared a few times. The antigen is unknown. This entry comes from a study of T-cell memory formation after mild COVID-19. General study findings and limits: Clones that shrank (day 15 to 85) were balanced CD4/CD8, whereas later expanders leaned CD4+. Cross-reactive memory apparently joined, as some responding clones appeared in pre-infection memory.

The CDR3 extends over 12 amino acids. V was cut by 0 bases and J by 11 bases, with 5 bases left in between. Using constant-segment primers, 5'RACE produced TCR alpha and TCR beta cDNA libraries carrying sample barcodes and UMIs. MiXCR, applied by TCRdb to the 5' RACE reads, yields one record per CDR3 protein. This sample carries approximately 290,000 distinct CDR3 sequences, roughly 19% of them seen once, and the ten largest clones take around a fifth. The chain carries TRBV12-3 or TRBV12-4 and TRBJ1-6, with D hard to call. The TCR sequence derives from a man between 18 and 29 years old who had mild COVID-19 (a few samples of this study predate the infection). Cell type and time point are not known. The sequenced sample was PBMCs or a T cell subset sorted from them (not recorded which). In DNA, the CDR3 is TGTGCCAGCAGTTTAGCCGGAACACCCCTCCACTTT. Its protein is CASSLAGTPLHF.